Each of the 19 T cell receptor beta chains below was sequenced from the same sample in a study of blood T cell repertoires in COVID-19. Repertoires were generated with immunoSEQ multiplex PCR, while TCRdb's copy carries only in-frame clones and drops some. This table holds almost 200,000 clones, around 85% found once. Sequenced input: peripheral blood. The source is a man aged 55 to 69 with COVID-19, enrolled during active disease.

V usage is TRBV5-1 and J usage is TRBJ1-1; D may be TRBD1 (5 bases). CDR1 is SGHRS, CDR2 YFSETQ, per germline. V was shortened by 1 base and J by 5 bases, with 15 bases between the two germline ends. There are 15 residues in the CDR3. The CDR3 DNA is TGCGCCAGCAGCTTGATGCAGGGAACATCGACTGAAGCTTTCTTT. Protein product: CASSLMQGTSTEAFF.

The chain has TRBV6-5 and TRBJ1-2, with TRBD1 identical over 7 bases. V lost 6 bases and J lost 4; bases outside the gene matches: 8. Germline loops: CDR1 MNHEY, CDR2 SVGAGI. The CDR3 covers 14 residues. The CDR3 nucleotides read TGTGCCAGCAGCACTGGAGGGGGCCGCTATGGCTACACCTTC. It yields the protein CASSTGGGRYGYTF.

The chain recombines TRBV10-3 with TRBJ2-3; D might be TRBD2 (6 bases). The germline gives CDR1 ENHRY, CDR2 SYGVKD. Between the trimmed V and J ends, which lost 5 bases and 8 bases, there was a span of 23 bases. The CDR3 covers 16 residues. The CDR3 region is CAISTGSSGATGTQYF. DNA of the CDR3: TGTGCCATCAGTACCGGGAGTTCCGGGGCCACGGGTACGCAGTATTTT.

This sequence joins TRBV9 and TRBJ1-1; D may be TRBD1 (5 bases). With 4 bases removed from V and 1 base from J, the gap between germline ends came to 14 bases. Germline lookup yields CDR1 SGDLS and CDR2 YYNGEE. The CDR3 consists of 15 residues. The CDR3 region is CASSPMGRKNTEAFF. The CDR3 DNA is TGTGCCAGCAGCCCCATGGGGCGGAAGAACACTGAAGCTTTCTTT.

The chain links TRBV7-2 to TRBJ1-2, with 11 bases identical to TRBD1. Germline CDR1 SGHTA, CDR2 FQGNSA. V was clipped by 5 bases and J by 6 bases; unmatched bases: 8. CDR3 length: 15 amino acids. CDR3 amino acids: CASSPRTGGHDGYTF. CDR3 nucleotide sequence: TGTGCCAGCAGCCCCCGGACAGGGGGCCACGATGGCTACACCTTC.

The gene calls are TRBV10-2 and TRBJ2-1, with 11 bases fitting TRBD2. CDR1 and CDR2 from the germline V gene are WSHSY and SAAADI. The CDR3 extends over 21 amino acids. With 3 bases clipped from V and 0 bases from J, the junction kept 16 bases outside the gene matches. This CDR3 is CASSEGIRFSGRAGSYNEQFF. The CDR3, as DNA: TGCGCCAGCAGTGAAGGAATTAGGTTTAGCGGGAGGGCTGGCTCCTACAATGAGCAGTTCTTC.

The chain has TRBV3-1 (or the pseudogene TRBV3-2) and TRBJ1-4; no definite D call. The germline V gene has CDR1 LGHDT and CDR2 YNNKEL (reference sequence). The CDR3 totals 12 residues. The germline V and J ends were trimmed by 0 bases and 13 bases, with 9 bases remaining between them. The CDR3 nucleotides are TGTGCCAGCAGCCAAGAGGGAGTGCGACTGTTTTTT. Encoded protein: CASSQEGVRLFF.

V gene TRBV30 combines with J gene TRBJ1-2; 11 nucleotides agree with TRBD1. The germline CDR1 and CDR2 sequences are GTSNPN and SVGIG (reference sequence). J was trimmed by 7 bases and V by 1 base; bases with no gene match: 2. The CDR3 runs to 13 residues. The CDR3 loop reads CAWSGGQGGGYTF. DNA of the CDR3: TGTGCCTGGAGTGGGGGACAGGGGGGTGGCTACACCTTC.

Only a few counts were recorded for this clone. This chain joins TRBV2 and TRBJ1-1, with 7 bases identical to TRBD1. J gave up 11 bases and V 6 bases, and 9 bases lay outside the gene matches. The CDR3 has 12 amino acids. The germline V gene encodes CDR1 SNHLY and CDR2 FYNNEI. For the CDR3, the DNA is TGTGCCAGCAGCCCAGGGGGGTTAGTGGCTTTCTTT. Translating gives CASSPGGLVAFF. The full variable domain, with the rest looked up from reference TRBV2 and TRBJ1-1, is EPEVTQTPSHQVTQMGQEVILRCVPISNHLYFYWYRQILGQKVEFLVSFYNNEISEKSEIFDDQFSVERPDGSNFTLKIRSTKLEDSAMYFCASSPGGLVAFFGQGTRLTVV.

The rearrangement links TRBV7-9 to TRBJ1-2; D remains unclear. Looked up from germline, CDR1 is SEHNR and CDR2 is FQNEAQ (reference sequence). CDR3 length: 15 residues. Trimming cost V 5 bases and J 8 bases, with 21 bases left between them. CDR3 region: CASSVIPGAPAGYTF. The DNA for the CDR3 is TGTGCCAGCAGCGTAATACCGGGAGCCCCTGCGGGCTACACCTTC.

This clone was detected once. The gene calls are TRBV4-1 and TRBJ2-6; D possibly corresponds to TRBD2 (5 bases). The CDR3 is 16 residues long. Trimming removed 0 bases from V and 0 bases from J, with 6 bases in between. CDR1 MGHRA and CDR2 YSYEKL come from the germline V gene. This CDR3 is CASSQEGGSGANVLTF. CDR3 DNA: TGCGCCAGCAGCCAAGAAGGAGGCTCTGGGGCCAACGTCCTGACTTTC.

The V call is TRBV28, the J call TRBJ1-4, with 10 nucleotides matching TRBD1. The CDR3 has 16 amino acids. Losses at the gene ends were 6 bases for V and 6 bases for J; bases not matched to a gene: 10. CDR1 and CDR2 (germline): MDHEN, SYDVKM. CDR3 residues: CASSPTPGQGHEKLFF. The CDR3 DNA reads TGTGCCAGCAGCCCTACCCCGGGACAGGGGCATGAAAAACTGTTTTTT.

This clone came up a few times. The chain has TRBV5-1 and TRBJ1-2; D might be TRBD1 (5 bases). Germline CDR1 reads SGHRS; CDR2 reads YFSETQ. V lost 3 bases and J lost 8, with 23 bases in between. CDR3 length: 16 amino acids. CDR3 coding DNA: TGCGCCAGCAGCTCTCAACCATTTCCAGGGAATCGAGGCTACACCTTC. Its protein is CASSSQPFPGNRGYTF.

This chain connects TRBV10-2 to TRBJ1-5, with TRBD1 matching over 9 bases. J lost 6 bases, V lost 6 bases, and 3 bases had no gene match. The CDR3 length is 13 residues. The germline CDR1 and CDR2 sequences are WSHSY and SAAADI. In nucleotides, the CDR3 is TGCGCCAGCAGGGACAGGGGATCTCAGCCCCAGCATTTT. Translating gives CASRDRGSQPQHF.

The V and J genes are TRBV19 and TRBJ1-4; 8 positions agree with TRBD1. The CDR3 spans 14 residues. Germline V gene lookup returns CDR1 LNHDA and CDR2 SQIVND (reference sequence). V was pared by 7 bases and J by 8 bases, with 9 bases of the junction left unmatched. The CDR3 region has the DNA TGTGCCAGTACCACGGGACAGGCTTGGGAAAAACTGTTTTTT. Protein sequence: CASTTGQAWEKLFF.

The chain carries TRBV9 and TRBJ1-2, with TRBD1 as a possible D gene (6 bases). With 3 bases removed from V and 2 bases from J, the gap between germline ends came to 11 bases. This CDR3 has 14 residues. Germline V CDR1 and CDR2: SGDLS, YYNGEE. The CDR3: CASSAAQGNYGYTF. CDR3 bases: TGTGCCAGCAGCGCGGCTCAGGGGAACTATGGCTACACCTTC.

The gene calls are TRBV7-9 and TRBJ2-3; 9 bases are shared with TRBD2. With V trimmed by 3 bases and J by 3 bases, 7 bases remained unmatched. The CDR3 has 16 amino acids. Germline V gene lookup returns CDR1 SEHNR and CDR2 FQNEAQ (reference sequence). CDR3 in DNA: TGTGCCAGCAGCTTGGCGGGAGGGCCGCGGACAGATACGCAGTATTTT. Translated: CASSLAGGPRTDTQYF.

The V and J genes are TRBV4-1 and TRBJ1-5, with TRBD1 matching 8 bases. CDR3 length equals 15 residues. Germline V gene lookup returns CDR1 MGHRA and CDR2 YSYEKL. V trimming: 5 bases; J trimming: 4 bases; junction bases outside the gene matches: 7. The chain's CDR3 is CASSVRTGLNQPQHF. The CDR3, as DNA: TGCGCCAGCAGCGTAAGGACAGGGTTGAATCAGCCCCAGCATTTT.

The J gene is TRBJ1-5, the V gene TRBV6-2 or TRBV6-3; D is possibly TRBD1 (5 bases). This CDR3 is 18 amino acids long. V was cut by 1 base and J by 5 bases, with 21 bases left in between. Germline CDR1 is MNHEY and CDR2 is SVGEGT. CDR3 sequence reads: CASSYLDGGPLWDQPQHF. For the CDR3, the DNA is TGTGCCAGCAGTTACTTGGACGGGGGACCCCTTTGGGATCAGCCCCAGCATTTT.